One and the same sample provided the 26 T cell receptor beta chains below, sequenced in a study of blood T cells in healthy people across ages. The second PCR ran about 6 to 12 cycles with a sample-barcoded 5' primer and J-beta primers. TCRdb independently ran MiXCR on the 5' RACE reads; one entry per CDR3 protein. The sample contains 710,000 or so distinct CDR3 sequences, 32% of which appear only once. What was sequenced was blood. The receptor source for this set is a woman of 80 years or more in good health.

This clonotype was recorded a few times. The CDR3 nucleotides are TGCGCCAGCAACTTTGGCAGTTATAATTCACCCCTCCACTTT. Protein: CASNFGSYNSPLHF. The V gene is TRBV5-1, the J gene TRBJ1-6; D is undetermined. Germline values: CDR1 SGHRS, CDR2 YFSETQ. This CDR3 is 14 amino acids long. V was pared by 6 bases and J by 4 bases, with 11 bases between. Looking up the rest from reference TRBV5-1 and TRBJ1-6 gives the full variable domain: KAGVTQTPRYLIKTRGQQVTLSCSPISGHRSVSWYQQTPGQGLQFLFEYFSETQRNKGNFPGRFSGRQFSNSRSEMNVSTLELGDSALYLCASNFGSYNSPLHFGNGTRLTVT.

There are a few counts of this clonotype. J is TRBJ1-4 and V is TRBV14; D is undetermined. V was pared by 2 bases and J by 6 bases, with 13 bases between. The CDR3 covers 15 residues. The germline V gene encodes CDR1 SGHDN and CDR2 FVKESK. The DNA for the CDR3 is TGTGCCAGCAGCCAATCGGTCGTGGAACATGAAAAACTGTTTTTT. This translates into CASSQSVVEHEKLFF.

The chain links TRBV5-1 to TRBJ2-2; D possibly uses TRBD1 or TRBD2 (5 bases each). The CDR3 loop spans 17 amino acids. Trimming removed 2 bases at V and 0 bases at J, with 14 bases between. Germline V gene lookup returns CDR1 SGHRS and CDR2 YFSETQ. The CDR3 spells CASSFSSGTANTGELFF. In DNA, the CDR3 is TGCGCCAGCAGCTTTTCGTCAGGGACCGCGAACACCGGGGAGCTGTTTTTT.

The sample holds many counts of this clonotype. The chain has TRBV6-1 and TRBJ2-3; 9 bases agree with TRBD1. This CDR3 comprises 16 residues. CDR1 is MNHNS, CDR2 SASEGT, per germline. V trimming: 5 bases; J trimming: 0 bases; junction bases outside the gene matches: 6. CDR3 protein: CASSPRTGVSTDTQYF. DNA of the CDR3: TGTGCCAGCAGTCCCCGGACAGGGGTAAGCACAGATACGCAGTATTTT.

The V gene is TRBV7-2, the J gene TRBJ2-1; 7 bases are a match to TRBD2. Germline trimming cut 5 bases from V and 5 bases from J; bases unmatched to any gene: 9. Germline CDR1 reads SGHTA; CDR2 reads FQGNSA. The CDR3 contains 15 residues. Here the CDR3 DNA reads TGTGCCAGCAGCCACCGGGACTATGGAGACAATGAGCAGTTCTTC. Encoded protein: CASSHRDYGDNEQFF.

This clonotype was detected ten times or more. The chain carries TRBV7-3 and TRBJ2-5; TRBD2 agrees at 9 bases. The V and J ends lost 2 bases and 2 bases, in that order; junction bases with no gene match: 6. CDR1 and CDR2 (germline): SGHTA, FQGTGA. The length of the CDR3 is 16 residues. CDR3 DNA sequence: TGTGCCAGCAGCTTAGGACTAGCGAATGAACAAGAGACCCAGTACTTC. Residues: CASSLGLANEQETQYF.

Concerning this clonotype: One end of the junction does not line up with germline, which may come from a read error. V is TRBV5-1 and J is TRBJ1-2, with a possible D match to TRBD1 (5 bases). Germline CDR1 SGHRS, CDR2 YFSETQ. CDR3 length: 13 residues. CDR3 loop: CASSLFTGGGYTF. In DNA, the CDR3 is TGTGCCAGCAGCTTGTTTACAGGAGGTGGCTACACCTTC. Complete variable domain (other parts from reference TRBV5-1 and TRBJ1-2): KAGVTQTPRYLIKTRGQQVTLSCSPISGHRSVSWYQQTPGQGLQFLFEYFSETQRNKGNFPGRFSGRQFSNSRSEMNVSTLELGDSALYLCASSLFTGGGYTFGSGTRLTVV.

V gene TRBV29-1 combines with J gene TRBJ2-5; D may be TRBD1 or TRBD2 (6 bases each). The V and J ends lost 6 bases and 5 bases respectively, with 19 bases between them. CDR1 and CDR2 (germline): SQVTM, ANQGSEA. This CDR3 spans 14 amino acids. The DNA for the CDR3 is TGCAGCGTGGAGGGGGACTCCAATGGGGAGACCCAGTACTTC. Protein: CSVEGDSNGETQYF.

This clonotype appeared many times. The V gene is TRBV7-2, the J gene TRBJ2-7; the D call may be TRBD1 or TRBD2 (6 bases each). With 5 bases removed from V and 6 bases from J, the gap between germline ends came to 17 bases. Per germline, CDR1 SGHTA and CDR2 FQGNSA. The CDR3 covers 14 residues. CDR3 sequence (DNA): TGTGCCAGCAGCCCTTCCCCGGGGGCGAGCGAGCAGTACTTC. Amino acid sequence: CASSPSPGASEQYF.

This clonotype was counted ten times or more. The chain recombines TRBV4-3 with TRBJ2-1; 8 bases match TRBD2. The CDR3 runs 16 residues. The ends lost 5 bases at V and 7 bases at J; junction bases unmatched: 13. Germline assignment: CDR1 LGHNA and CDR2 YSLEER. The CDR3 reads CASSSEGGGLPNEQFF. CDR3 in DNA: TGCGCCAGCAGCTCTGAGGGCGGGGGGCTACCGAATGAGCAGTTCTTC.

The genes are TRBV11-3 and TRBJ2-2, with D possibly being TRBD2 (7 bases). CDR1 is SGHNT and CDR2 is YENEEA in the germline V gene. Trimming pared 2 bases from V and 7 bases from J, leaving 17 bases between. This CDR3 region has 16 residues. CDR3 residues: CASSLRGGGAHGELFF. CDR3 in DNA: TGTGCCAGCAGCTTACGAGGAGGGGGGGCCCACGGGGAGCTGTTTTTT.

This clonotype was counted at least ten times. The gene calls are TRBV20-1 and TRBJ2-3; the D is unclear. The V end lost 5 bases, the J end lost 2 bases, and 5 bases lay between the germline ends. The CDR3 contains 11 residues. Germline CDR1 is DFQATT and CDR2 is SNEGSKA (reference sequence). The CDR3 DNA reads TGCAGTGCTCGGATCACAGATACGCAGTATTTT. Its translation: CSARITDTQYF.

A remark on this clonotype: This sequence may be a read error, since a much larger clone differs from it by one base. The rearrangement joins TRBV4-1 to TRBJ2-5; TRBD1 matches at 7 bases. The J call may be wrong; the DNA end is better matched by TRBJ2-7. Germline CDR1 is MGHRA and CDR2 is YSYEKL. The CDR3 runs 14 residues. The CDR3 nucleotides are TGCGCCAGCAGCCCCCCGGACAGGAAGGACGAGCAGTACTTC. Protein product: CASSPPDRKDEQYF.

This clonotype was found a few times. The chain is built from TRBV18 and TRBJ1-5; no firm D call. CDR3 size: 15 residues. CDR1 KGHSH and CDR2 LQKENI come from the germline V gene. The V end lost 2 bases, the J end lost 2 bases, and 10 bases lay between the germline ends. The CDR3 spells CASSPTGRGNQPQHF. The CDR3 DNA is TGTGCCAGCTCACCAACGGGTAGGGGCAATCAGCCCCAGCATTTT.

This clonotype was recorded a few times. The chain recombines TRBV25-1 with TRBJ1-6, with TRBD1 matching 7 bases. The CDR3 is made up of 14 amino acids. The V gene's germline CDR1 is MGHDK and CDR2 SYGVNS. J was trimmed by 6 bases and V by 7 bases; bases with no gene match: 6. CDR3 amino acids: CASTPTGSNSPLHF. The CDR3 region has the DNA TGTGCCAGCACTCCGACAGGGTCTAATTCACCCCTCCACTTT. Variable domain in full (rest from reference TRBV25-1 and TRBJ1-6): EADIYQTPRYLVIGTGKKITLECSQTMGHDKMYWYQQDPGMELHLIHYSYGVNSTEKGDLSSESTVSRIRTEHFPLTLESARPSHTSQYLCASTPTGSNSPLHFGNGTRLTVT.

The chain employs TRBV28 and TRBJ2-3; D remains ambiguous. V shed 3 bases and J shed 5 bases, with 15 bases lying between them. The CDR3 loop spans 15 amino acids. The germline CDR1 and CDR2 sequences are MDHEN and SYDVKM. CDR3 sequence reads: CASSFSGPQRDTQYF. CDR3 nucleotide sequence: TGTGCCAGCAGTTTTAGTGGACCCCAGCGAGATACGCAGTATTTT.

This clonotype was seen many times. The rearrangement joins TRBV29-1 to TRBJ1-1, with 8 nucleotides matching TRBD1. This CDR3 comprises 13 residues. Trimming removed 6 bases from V and 4 bases from J; junction bases left unmatched: 7. Germline V gene sequence: CDR1 SQVTM, CDR2 ANQGSEA. The CDR3 coding sequence is TGCAGCGTGACAGGGGATTTGGCCACTGAAGCTTTCTTT. Its translation is CSVTGDLATEAFF.

This clonotype occurred many times. The CDR3 DNA is TGTGCCAGCAGTTACGGGACAGGGGTGGTCCAGCCCCAGCATTTT. Translated: CASSYGTGVVQPQHF. V usage is TRBV6-2 or TRBV6-3 and J usage is TRBJ1-5; 10 nucleotides line up with TRBD1. This CDR3 region has 15 residues. Germline CDR1 is MNHEY and CDR2 is SVGEGT. The junction had 5 bases not matched to a gene; V was cut back by 2 bases and J by 7 bases.

This clonotype was observed at least ten times. The genes are TRBV3-1 and TRBJ2-7, with D maybe TRBD1 (5 bases). Germline V gene sequence: CDR1 LGHDT, CDR2 YNNKEL (reference sequence). The V gene lost 1 base and the J gene lost 7 bases, with 8 bases spanning the gap. The CDR3 is 12 amino acids. The CDR3, as DNA: TGTGCCAGCAGCCAAGGACAGAGAGAGCAGTACTTC. Encoded protein: CASSQGQREQYF.

This clonotype was detected once. V and J are TRBV4-2 and TRBJ1-1; possible D gene TRBD1, 6 bases. The germline V and J ends were trimmed by 4 bases and 4 bases, with 16 bases remaining between them. Germline CDR1 and CDR2: LGHNA and YNFKEQ. The CDR3 contains 15 residues. CDR3 region: CASSLPGGRSTEAFF. In DNA, the CDR3 is TGTGCCAGCAGCCTCCCGGGGGGGCGGAGCACTGAAGCTTTCTTT.

About this clonotype: One end of the junction varies from germline; a read error may be responsible. The chain is built from TRBV7-2 and TRBJ2-5, with a tentative D call TRBD2 (7 bases). CDR3 size: 14 residues. Germline CDR1 and CDR2: SGHTA and FQGNSA. The CDR3 DNA sequence: TGTGCCGGCAGTTTCGGGGGGCTAGGGGAGACCCAGTACTTC. This translates into CAGSFGGLGETQYF.

Concerning this clonotype itself: A much larger clone is a single base away; this may be a read error. CDR3 sequence: CASSQIDRDYEQYF. In DNA, the CDR3 is TGCGCCAGCAGCCAAATAGACAGGGATTACGAGCAGTACTTC. The chain links TRBV4-1 to TRBJ2-7; 7 bases fit TRBD1. The J segment lost 4 bases and the V segment lost 2 bases, leaving 5 bases of the junction unmatched. The CDR3 runs 14 residues. The germline CDR1 and CDR2 sequences are MGHRA and YSYEKL.

Remarks on this clonotype: With a much larger clone just one base away, this may be a read error. The chain uses TRBV6-6 and TRBJ2-5; 8 bases line up with TRBD1. The J call is uncertain, as TRBJ2-7 better fits the DNA end. The germline V gene encodes CDR1 MNHNY and CDR2 SVGAGI (reference sequence). This CDR3 has 14 residues. Written as DNA, the CDR3 is TGTGCCAGCAGTTTTGACAGGGGTACCTCCGAGCAGTACTTC. It encodes CASSFDRGTSEQYF.

This clonotype was recorded at least ten times. The V call is TRBV20-1, the J call TRBJ2-5; the D is unclear. The CDR3 runs 11 residues. V was pared by 5 bases and J by 5 bases, with 9 bases between. Germline CDR1 and CDR2: DFQATT and SNEGSKA (reference sequence). The CDR3 spells CSAHLQETQYF. DNA for the CDR3: TGCAGTGCTCATTTACAGGAGACCCAGTACTTC.

CDR3 sequence reads: CASSQDPGPSGYTF. The CDR3, as DNA: TGTGCCAGCAGCCAAGATCCCGGCCCGAGCGGCTACACCTTC. V is TRBV4-2 and J is TRBJ1-2; D is unclear. The germline V gene encodes CDR1 LGHNA and CDR2 YNFKEQ. Trimming stripped 0 bases from V and 8 bases from J, with 13 bases between. The CDR3 totals 14 residues.

V and J are TRBV6-5 and TRBJ2-1, with D possibly being TRBD2 (5 bases). Germline lookup yields CDR1 MNHEY and CDR2 SVGAGI. The V end lost 0 bases, the J end lost 1 base, and 10 bases lay between the germline ends. The CDR3 extends over 16 amino acids. CDR3 protein: CASSYSIGESYNEQFF. The CDR3, as DNA: TGTGCCAGCAGTTACTCGATCGGGGAGTCCTACAATGAGCAGTTCTTC.